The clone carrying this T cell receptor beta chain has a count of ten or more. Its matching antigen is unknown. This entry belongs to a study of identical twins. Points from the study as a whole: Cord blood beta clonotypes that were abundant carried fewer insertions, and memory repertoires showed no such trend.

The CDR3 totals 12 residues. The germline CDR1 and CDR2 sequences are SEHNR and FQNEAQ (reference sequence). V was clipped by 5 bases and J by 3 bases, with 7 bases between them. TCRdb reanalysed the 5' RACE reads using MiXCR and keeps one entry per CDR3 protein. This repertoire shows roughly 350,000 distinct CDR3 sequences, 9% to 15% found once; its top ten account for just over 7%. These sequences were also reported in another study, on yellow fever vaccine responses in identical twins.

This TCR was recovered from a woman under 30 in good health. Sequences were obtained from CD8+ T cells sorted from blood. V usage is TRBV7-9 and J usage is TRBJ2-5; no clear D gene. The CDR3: CASSPREETQYF. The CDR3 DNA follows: TGTGCCAGCAGCCCTCGGGAAGAGACCCAGTACTTC.